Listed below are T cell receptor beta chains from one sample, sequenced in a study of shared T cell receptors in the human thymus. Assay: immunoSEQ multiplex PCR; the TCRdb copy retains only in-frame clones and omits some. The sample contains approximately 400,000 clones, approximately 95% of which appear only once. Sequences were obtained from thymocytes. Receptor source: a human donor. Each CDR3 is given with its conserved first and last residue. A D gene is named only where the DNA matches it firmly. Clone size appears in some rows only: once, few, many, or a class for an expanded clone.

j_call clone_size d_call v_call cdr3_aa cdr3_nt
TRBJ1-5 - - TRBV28 CASSLAQPQHF TGTGCCAGCAGTTTGGCCCAGCCCCAGCATTTT
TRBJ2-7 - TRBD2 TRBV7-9 CASSLAQGLAGYEQYF TGTGCCAGCAGCTTAGCGCAGGGACTAGCGGGGTACGAGCAGTACTTC
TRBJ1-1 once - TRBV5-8 CASSPGTEAFF TGTGCCAGCAGCCCGGGGACTGAAGCTTTCTTT
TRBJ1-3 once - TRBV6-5 CASSYGGSGNTIYF TGTGCCAGCAGTTACGGGGGATCTGGAAACACCATATATTTT
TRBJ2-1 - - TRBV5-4 CASSLRVDSNEQFF TGTGCCAGCAGCTTGAGGGTGGACAGCAATGAGCAGTTCTTC
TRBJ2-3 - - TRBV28 CASSKGLTDTQYF TGTGCCAGCTCTAAGGGGCTCACAGATACGCAGTATTTT
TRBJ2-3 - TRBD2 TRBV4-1 CASSQVGGVDTQYF TGCGCCAGCAGCCAAGTCGGGGGGGTGGATACGCAGTATTTT
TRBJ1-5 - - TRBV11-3 CASSLEGAEQPQHF TGTGCCAGCAGCTTAGAAGGGGCCGAGCAGCCCCAGCATTTT
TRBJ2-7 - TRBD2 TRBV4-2 CASSHLPPTSVSYEQYF TGTGCCAGCAGCCACCTCCCCCCTACTAGCGTTTCCTACGAGCAGTACTTC
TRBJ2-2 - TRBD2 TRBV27 CASSFSSGSSGELFF TGTGCCAGCAGTTTCTCTAGCGGGAGTTCCGGGGAGCTGTTTTTT
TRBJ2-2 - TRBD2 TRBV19 CASSIICGSGREIGGELFF TGTGCCAGTAGTATCATTTGTGGTAGCGGGAGGGAAATCGGCGGGGAGCTGTTTTTT
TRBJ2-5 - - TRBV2 CAGDLGLTPQETQYF TGTGCCGGAGACCTGGGCCTCACGCCACAAGAGACCCAGTACTTC
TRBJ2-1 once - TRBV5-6 CASSSRGWEQFF TGTGCCAGCAGCTCGCGTGGTTGGGAGCAGTTCTTC
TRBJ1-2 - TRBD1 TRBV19 CATLSTGENYGYTF TGTGCCACTCTTTCGACAGGGGAGAACTATGGCTACACCTTC
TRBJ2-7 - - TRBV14 CASSLHSEQYF TGTGCCAGCAGCCTTCACAGCGAGCAGTACTTC
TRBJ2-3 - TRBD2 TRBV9 CASSPPPGLAGEGRDTQYF TGTGCCAGCAGCCCACCTCCGGGACTAGCGGGAGAAGGTAGAGATACGCAGTATTTT
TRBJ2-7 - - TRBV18 CASPRLGTEIYEQYF TGTGCCAGCCCCCGACTCGGGACGGAGATCTACGAGCAGTACTTC
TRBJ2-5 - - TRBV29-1 CSPYRDSETQYF TGCAGCCCCTACAGGGATTCGGAGACCCAGTACTTC
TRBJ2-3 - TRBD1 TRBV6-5 CASSSRQTGAGDTQYF TGTGCCAGCAGTTCCCGCCAAACAGGGGCTGGAGATACGCAGTATTTT
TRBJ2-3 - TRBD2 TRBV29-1 CSVECGSGPNTQYF TGCAGCGTTGAGTGCGGGAGTGGGCCAAATACGCAGTATTTT
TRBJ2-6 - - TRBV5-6 CASSWPGRAPIGGANVLTF TGTGCCAGCAGCTGGCCTGGCAGGGCCCCTATCGGGGGGGCCAACGTCCTGACTTTC
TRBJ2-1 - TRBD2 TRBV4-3 CASSQGGLAGGYNEQFF TGCGCCAGCAGCCAAGGAGGACTAGCGGGAGGATACAATGAGCAGTTCTTC
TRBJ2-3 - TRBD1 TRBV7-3 CASSSGTGSTDTQYF TGTGCCAGCAGCTCCGGGACAGGGAGCACAGATACGCAGTATTTT
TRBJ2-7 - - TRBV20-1 CSAEYEQYF TGCAGTGCAGAATACGAGCAGTACTTC
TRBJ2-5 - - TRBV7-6 CASNKAASLRETQYF TGTGCCAGCAACAAGGCGGCGTCCCTGCGGGAGACCCAGTACTTC
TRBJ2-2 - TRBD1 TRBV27 CASTYLGRDRGLQTNTGELFF TGTGCCAGCACCTACCTGGGGAGGGACAGGGGATTACAGACGAACACCGGGGAGCTGTTTTTT
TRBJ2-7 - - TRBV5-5 CASSPPRRRGFSYEQYF TGTGCCAGCAGCCCCCCTCGGAGACGGGGCTTCTCCTACGAGCAGTACTTC
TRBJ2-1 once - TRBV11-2 CASSPEVLGEQFF TGTGCCAGCAGCCCAGAGGTGTTGGGTGAGCAGTTCTTC
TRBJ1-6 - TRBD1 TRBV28 CASVPGQTYSPLHF TGTGCCAGCGTCCCGGGACAGACTTATTCACCCCTCCACTTT
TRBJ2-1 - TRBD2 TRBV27 CASSRGGLGGSDEQFF TGTGCCAGCAGTCGTGGGGGACTAGGGGGTTCGGATGAGCAGTTCTTC
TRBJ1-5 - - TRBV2 CASSASRGQPQHF TGTGCCAGCAGTGCGTCCAGGGGTCAGCCCCAGCATTTT
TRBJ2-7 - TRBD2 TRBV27 CASSFGGNSYEQYF TGTGCCAGCAGTTTCGGGGGGAACTCCTACGAGCAGTACTTC
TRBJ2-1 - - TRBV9 CASSGRDHPTYNEQFF TGTGCCAGCAGCGGACGGGACCACCCTACCTACAATGAGCAGTTCTTC
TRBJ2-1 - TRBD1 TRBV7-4 CASSHGTGVDNEQFF TGTGCCAGCAGCCATGGGACAGGGGTGGACAATGAGCAGTTCTTC
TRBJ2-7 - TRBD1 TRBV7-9 CASSRVAVGQEFSYEQYF TGTGCCAGCAGCCGAGTCGCCGTCGGACAGGAGTTCTCCTACGAGCAGTACTTC
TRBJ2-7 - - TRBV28 CASSLPPSYEQYF TGTGCCAGCAGTTTACCTCCATCCTACGAGCAGTACTTC
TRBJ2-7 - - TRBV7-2 CASSLAAPLVGGLTFYEQYF TGTGCCAGCAGCTTAGCAGCCCCACTAGTTGGCGGGCTAACGTTCTACGAGCAGTACTTC